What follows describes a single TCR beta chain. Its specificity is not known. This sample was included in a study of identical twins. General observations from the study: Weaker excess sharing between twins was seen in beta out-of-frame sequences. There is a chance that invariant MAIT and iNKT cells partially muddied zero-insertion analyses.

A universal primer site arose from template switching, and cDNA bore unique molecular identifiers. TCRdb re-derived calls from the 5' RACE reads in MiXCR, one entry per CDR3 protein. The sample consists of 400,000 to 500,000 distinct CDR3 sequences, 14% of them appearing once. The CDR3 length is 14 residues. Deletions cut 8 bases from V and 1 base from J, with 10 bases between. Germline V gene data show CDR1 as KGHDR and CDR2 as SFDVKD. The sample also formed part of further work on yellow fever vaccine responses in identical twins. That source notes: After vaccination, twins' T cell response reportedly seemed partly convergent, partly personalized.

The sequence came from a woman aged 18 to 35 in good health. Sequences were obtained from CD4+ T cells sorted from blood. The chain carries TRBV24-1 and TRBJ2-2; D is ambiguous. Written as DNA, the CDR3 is TGTGCCACCAACGGACGCGGGAACACCGGGGAGCTGTTTTTT. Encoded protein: CATNGRGNTGELFF.